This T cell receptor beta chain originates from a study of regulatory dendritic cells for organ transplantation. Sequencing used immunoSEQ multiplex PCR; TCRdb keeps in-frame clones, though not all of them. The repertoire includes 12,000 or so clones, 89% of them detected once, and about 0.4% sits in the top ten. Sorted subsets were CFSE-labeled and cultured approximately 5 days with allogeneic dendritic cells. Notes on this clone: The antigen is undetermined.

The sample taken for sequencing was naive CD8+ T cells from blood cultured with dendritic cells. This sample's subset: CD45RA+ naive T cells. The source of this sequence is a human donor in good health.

The CDR3 nucleotides are TGTGCCAGCAGCCTAGGGGTTATGGATAGCTATGGCTACACCTTC. Translating it yields CASSLGVMDSYGYTF. V is TRBV28 and J is TRBJ1-2; possible D gene TRBD1, 5 bases. V was cut by 6 bases and J by 4 bases, with 18 bases left in between. The germline gives CDR1 MDHEN, CDR2 SYDVKM. The CDR3 has 15 amino acids.